This T cell receptor (beta chain) was found in a study of beta chain features in type 1 diabetes. The study's findings and limits: Diminished insertions and augmented deletions at VDJ junctions characterized type 1 diabetes patients.

Only a few counts were recorded for this clone. Its antigen is currently unknown. Trimming removed 0 bases at V and 2 bases at J, with 6 bases between. Germline CDR1 reads SGHDT; CDR2 reads YYEEEE. CDR3 length: 13 amino acids. The sequenced template was cDNA made from the entire isolated RNA. The data were produced by immunoSEQ multiplex PCR, yet TCRdb's version contains in-frame clones alone and is incomplete. Counted here are about 110,000 clones, 40% occurring once; the ten biggest clones make up about 0.063%. Material for sequencing was stem cell memory CD4+ T cells from blood. This sequence originates from a woman younger than 30 in good health. The V gene is TRBV5-6, the J gene TRBJ2-7; perhaps TRBD2 as D (5 bases). The CDR3 DNA reads TGTGCCAGCAGCTTGGTACTAGCCTACGAGCAGTACTTC. Its translation is CASSLVLAYEQYF.